These T cell receptor beta chains were read from a single sample in a study of spatial heterogeneity in lung cancer. TCRdb called the 5' RACE reads again in MiXCR, with one record for every CDR3 protein. This table has roughly 120,000 distinct CDR3 sequences, about 12% appearing once. Here the sequenced sample was PBMCs, taken at follow-up. These TCRs come from a male donor with early-stage non-small cell lung cancer. Both conserved end residues are part of each CDR3. The D gene is left open where the match is weak. Size is omitted from some rows. Given values are once, few, many or a class for expanded clones.

cdr3_aa cdr3_nt clone_size j_call d_call v_call
CASSAHRGEQYF TGTGCCAGCAGCGCACACAGGGGTGAGCAGTACTTC many TRBJ2-7 TRBD1 TRBV5-5
CASSSQLREQYF TGTGCCAGCAGCTCTCAACTTCGGGAGCAGTACTTC NA TRBJ2-7 NA TRBV7-9
CASIPGWQGKGYTF TGTGCCAGCATCCCTGGCTGGCAGGGAAAGGGCTACACCTTC NA TRBJ1-2 NA TRBV28
CASSLAGTSGNTIYF TGTGCCAGCAGCTTAGCCGGGACCTCTGGAAACACCATATATTTT few TRBJ1-3 NA TRBV7-9
CASTWDGLSNQPQHF TGTGCCAGCACCTGGGACGGCCTTAGCAATCAGCCCCAGCATTTT NA TRBJ1-5 NA TRBV19
CSAKLAGSSNEQFF TGCAGTGCTAAGTTAGCGGGGTCCTCGAATGAGCAGTTCTTC many TRBJ2-1 TRBD2 TRBV20-1
CASSQLNTEAFF TGTGCCAGCAGTCAGCTGAACACTGAAGCTTTCTTT few TRBJ1-1 NA TRBV6-5
CASRLSWETNTGELFF TGTGCCAGCAGATTATCGTGGGAAACGAACACCGGGGAGCTGTTTTTT few TRBJ2-2 NA TRBV28
CSASVPGYGYTF TGCAGTGCTAGCGTTCCCGGCTATGGCTACACCTTC few TRBJ1-2 NA TRBV20-1
CASSRDDRSSGNTIYF TGCGCCAGCAGCCGCGACGACCGAAGCTCTGGAAACACCATATATTTT few TRBJ1-3 NA TRBV4-1
CASSLAGVYQPQHF TGTGCCAGCAGCTTGGCGGGGGTATACCAGCCCCAGCATTTT few TRBJ1-5 NA TRBV5-6
CSAGSSGANVLTF TGCAGTGCCGGCAGCTCTGGGGCCAACGTCCTGACTTTC many TRBJ2-6 NA TRBV20-1
CASSYTSGAPGYF TGTGCCAGCAGTTACACCTCAGGGGCCCCGGGTTACTTC few TRBJ1-2 NA TRBV6-5
CASSPQGDSYEQYF TGTGCCAGCAGCCCGCAGGGGGACTCCTACGAGCAGTACTTC few TRBJ2-7 TRBD1 TRBV7-9